Shown below are 32 T cell receptor beta chains from a single sample sequenced in a study of T and B cells in COVID-19 patients. Each TRB amplification used roughly 220-550 ng of genomic DNA from blood. Multiplex PCR with BIOMED2 TRB-A/B primer pools amplified TRB rearrangements. TCRdb analysed the multiplex PCR reads with MiXCR anew, one entry per CDR3 protein. The table includes around 8,000 distinct CDR3 sequences, around 40% detected once. Sample: blood. These receptors were collected from a human donor who had recovered from COVID-19.

The V and J genes are TRBV5-6 and TRBJ2-2, with a possible D match to TRBD1 (5 bases). Trimming stripped 5 bases from V and 1 base from J, with 18 bases between. CDR1 and CDR2 from the germline V gene are SGHDT and YYEEEE. The CDR3 contains 17 residues. CDR3 sequence (DNA): TGTGCCAGCAGGTTCCCCCCAGGGCGGTTGAACACCGGGGAGCTGTTTTTT. It encodes CASRFPPGRLNTGELFF.

This clonotype was counted only a few times. The V gene is TRBV7-9, the J gene TRBJ2-7, with D possibly matching TRBD2 (5 bases). Trimming removed 1 base at V and 7 bases at J, with 14 bases between. Germline CDR1 reads SEHNR; CDR2 reads FQNEAQ (reference sequence). This CDR3 contains 14 residues. This chain's CDR3 is CASSLVDGLGEQYV. CDR3 coding DNA: TGTGCCAGCAGCTTAGTGGACGGACTGGGGGAGCAGTACGTC.

The J gene is TRBJ1-1, the V gene TRBV30, with D perhaps matching TRBD1 (6 bases). Deletions cut 3 bases from V and 6 bases from J, with 11 bases between. This CDR3 is 12 amino acids long. From germline, CDR1 is GTSNPN and CDR2 SVGIG (reference sequence). The CDR3 is CAWSRTAAEAFF. CDR3 nucleotide sequence: TGTGCCTGGAGCCGGACAGCGGCTGAAGCTTTCTTT.

The chain employs TRBV19 and TRBJ2-5; either TRBD1 or TRBD2 may supply D (5 bases each). There are 13 residues in the CDR3. Trimming pared 7 bases from V and 3 bases from J, leaving 12 bases between. Germline-derived CDR1 and CDR2 are LNHDA and SQIVND (reference sequence). This chain's CDR3 is CASNTGTEETQYF. In nucleotides, the CDR3 is TGTGCCAGTAACACGGGGACGGAAGAGACCCAGTACTTC.

This clonotype was seen more than once but under ten times. The chain carries TRBV11-2 and TRBJ2-7, with 8 positions matching TRBD1. The CDR3 length is 15 residues. The germline gives CDR1 SGHAT, CDR2 FQNNGV. J was trimmed by 4 bases and V by 1 base; bases with no gene match: 6. The CDR3 loop reads CASSLVDRAKYEQYV. Written as DNA, the CDR3 is TGTGCCAGCAGCTTAGTGGACAGGGCTAAATACGAGCAGTACGTC.

J is TRBJ1-5 and V is TRBV15; tentatively, D is TRBD1 (6 bases). Germline CDR1 LNHNV, CDR2 YYDKDF (reference sequence). CDR3 length: 16 amino acids. V was shortened by 3 bases and J by 2 bases, with 14 bases between the two germline ends. The CDR3 protein is CATSRLGGAGNQPQHF. Written as DNA, the CDR3 is TGTGCCACCAGCAGGCTGGGGGGGGCCGGCAATCAGCCCCAGCATTTT.

This clonotype was counted only a few times. The rearrangement joins TRBV6-5 to TRBJ2-7, with TRBD1 matching over 10 bases. Germline CDR1 reads MNHEY; CDR2 reads SVGAGI. CDR3 size: 15 residues. The V segment lost 5 bases and the J segment 7 bases; nucleotides outside the gene matches: 11. The CDR3 protein is CASSVTGTGVGEQYF. The CDR3 DNA follows: TGTGCCAGCAGTGTCACCGGGACAGGGGTTGGGGAGCAGTACTTC.

This clonotype appeared a few times. The chain carries TRBV5-4 and TRBJ2-2, with 9 bases that match TRBD2. Germline V CDR1 and CDR2: SGHNT, YYREEE (reference sequence). V dropped 3 bases and J dropped 1; count of bases not matched to a gene: 4. CDR3 size: 16 residues. The CDR3 DNA is TGTGCCAGCAGCTCCAGACTAGCGGAGAACACCGGGGAGCTGTTTTTT. This codes for CASSSRLAENTGELFF. The variable domain in full, with the rest retrieved from reference TRBV5-4 and TRBJ2-2, is ETGVTQSPTHLIKTRGQQVTLRCSSQSGHNTVSWYQQALGQGPQFIFQYYREEENGRGNFPPRFSGLQFPNYSSELNVNALELDDSALYLCASSSRLAENTGELFFGEGSRLTVL.

The chain combines TRBV19 with TRBJ1-1; 9 positions agree with TRBD1. CDR3 length equals 15 residues. With 7 bases clipped from V and 0 bases from J, the junction kept 6 bases outside the gene matches. Germline V gene sequence: CDR1 LNHDA, CDR2 SQIVND (reference sequence). CDR3 nucleotides: TGTGCCAGTACCGTGACAGGGGGAATGAACACTGAAGCTTTCTTT. Translation gives CASTVTGGMNTEAFF. The full variable domain, its missing parts supplied by reference TRBV19 and TRBJ1-1, is DGGITQSPKYLFRKEGQNVTLSCEQNLNHDAMYWYRQDPGQGLRLIYYSQIVNDFQKGDIAEGYSVSREKKESFPLTVTSAQKNPTAFYLCASTVTGGMNTEAFFGQGTRLTVV.

The chain carries TRBV5-4 and TRBJ2-2; possibly TRBD1 for D (5 bases). The germline V and J ends were trimmed by 0 bases and 0 bases, with 6 bases remaining between them. This CDR3 comprises 15 residues. Looked up from germline, CDR1 is SGHNT and CDR2 is YYREEE (reference sequence). The CDR3 sequence is CASSLGGSNTGELFF. The CDR3 coding sequence is TGTGCCAGCAGCTTGGGGGGCTCGAACACCGGGGAGCTGTTTTTT.

The chain has TRBV24-1 and TRBJ2-1, with 9 bases lining up with TRBD1. J lost 7 bases, V lost 5 bases, and 5 bases had no gene match. Germline V gene lookup returns CDR1 KGHDR and CDR2 SFDVKD. CDR3 length: 14 amino acids. The CDR3 loop reads CATSVRTGVNEQFF. In nucleotides, the CDR3 is TGTGCCACCAGTGTCCGGACAGGGGTTAATGAGCAGTTCTTC.

This chain joins TRBV7-2 and TRBJ2-1, with D perhaps TRBD1 (5 bases). The CDR3 contains 16 residues. The V end was cut by 5 bases, the J end by 4 bases, with 18 bases between. Germline V lookup: CDR1 SGHTA, CDR2 FQGNSA. The DNA of the CDR3 is TGTGCCAGCAGCCCCCTGGGGCGACGACGTTACAATGAGCAGTTCTTC. This codes for CASSPLGRRRYNEQFF.

This clonotype is categorized as medium-sized. In nucleotides, the CDR3 is TGTGCCAGCAGCTTAGAATCTTCCGCCCACGAGCAGTACTTC. Protein product: CASSLESSAHEQYF. The chain links TRBV11-3 to TRBJ2-7; D gene ambiguous. There are 14 residues in the CDR3. The V end lost 0 bases, the J end lost 5 bases, and 11 bases lay between the germline ends. From germline, CDR1 is SGHNT and CDR2 YENEEA.

The rearrangement uses TRBV6-6 and TRBJ2-2; TRBD2 matches at 10 bases. Germline V lookup: CDR1 MNHNY, CDR2 SVGAGI (reference sequence). The junction had 14 bases not matched to a gene; V was cut back by 0 bases and J by 4 bases. This CDR3 has 20 amino acids. Here the CDR3 DNA reads TGTGCCAGCAGTTACTCGAAACCCAGCGGGGGGGCGCTGAGCACCGGGGAGCTGTTTTTT. Its translation: CASSYSKPSGGALSTGELFF.

This clonotype was seen more than once but under ten times. This sequence joins TRBV27 and TRBJ1-4; 9 positions match TRBD1. The trim removed 6 bases at V and 5 bases at J, leaving 4 bases unmatched. The CDR3 is 14 residues long. Germline loops: CDR1 MNHEY, CDR2 SMNVEV (reference sequence). The CDR3 nucleotides read TGTGCCAGCAGACGGACAGGGGCCAATGAAAAACTGTTTTTT. Residues: CASRRTGANEKLFF.

The rearrangement links TRBV6-5 to TRBJ1-3, with no clear D. CDR1 MNHEY and CDR2 SVGAGI come from the germline V gene. The CDR3 covers 16 residues. V dropped 0 bases and J dropped 0 bases, with 9 bases sitting between them. Here the CDR3 DNA reads TGTGCCAGCAGTTACTCGAAGAGGGTCTCTGGAAACACCATATATTTT. This gives the protein CASSYSKRVSGNTIYF.

This clonotype was detected only a few times. V gene TRBV29-1 combines with J gene TRBJ1-2; 8 bases fit TRBD1. V was clipped by 6 bases and J by 5 bases; unmatched bases: 5. The CDR3 covers 12 residues. Germline V gene lookup returns CDR1 SQVTM and CDR2 ANQGSEA. The CDR3 spells CSVTGGPYGYTF. For the CDR3, the DNA is TGCAGCGTCACAGGGGGACCGTATGGCTACACCTTC.

By its share, this clonotype is medium-sized. The chain recombines TRBV11-3 with TRBJ2-5; no definite D call. The ends were cut back, 3 bases at V and 5 bases at J, with 19 bases in the middle. Germline V gene sequence: CDR1 SGHNT, CDR2 YENEEA. The CDR3 runs to 16 residues. The CDR3 bases are TGTGCCAGCAGCTTCAGCCAGTCCCCTTGGAAGGAGACCCAGTACTTC. Protein sequence: CASSFSQSPWKETQYF.

The chain uses TRBV6-5 and TRBJ2-2; TRBD1 matches 12 bases. Looked up from germline, CDR1 is MNHEY and CDR2 is SVGAGI. The V segment lost 6 bases and the J segment 7 bases; nucleotides outside the gene matches: 6. The CDR3 covers 15 residues. In DNA form, the CDR3 reads TGTGCCAGCAGCCGGGACAGGGGGCGCGGCGGGGAGCTGTTTTTT. This translates into CASSRDRGRGGELFF.

This clonotype is medium-sized within its sample. The chain carries TRBV19 and TRBJ2-2, with D perhaps given as TRBD1 or TRBD2 (6 bases each). Per the germline V gene, CDR1 is LNHDA and CDR2 is SQIVND (reference sequence). The CDR3 is 14 residues long. V was clipped by 1 base and J by 6 bases, with 9 bases between them. CDR3 amino acids: CASSIGGASGELFF. The CDR3 nucleotides read TGTGCCAGTAGTATAGGGGGGGCCTCCGGGGAGCTGTTTTTT. The whole variable domain, filled in from reference TRBV19 and TRBJ2-2, reads DGGITQSPKYLFRKEGQNVTLSCEQNLNHDAMYWYRQDPGQGLRLIYYSQIVNDFQKGDIAEGYSVSREKKESFPLTVTSAQKNPTAFYLCASSIGGASGELFFGEGSRLTVL.

This chain joins TRBV19 and TRBJ1-1; D gene unclear. Germline-derived CDR1 and CDR2 are LNHDA and SQIVND (reference sequence). V was pared by 5 bases and J by 4 bases, with 11 bases between. The CDR3 sequence is 13 residues long. The CDR3 loop reads CASSPRVLTEAFF. For the CDR3, the DNA is TGTGCCAGTAGTCCTCGGGTGCTCACTGAAGCTTTCTTT.

V usage is TRBV7-4 and J usage is TRBJ1-2, with D unresolved. This CDR3 region has 14 residues. Germline values: CDR1 SGHVT, CDR2 SQSDAQ. Trimming pared 5 bases from V and 3 bases from J, leaving 13 bases between. The CDR3 DNA follows: TGTGCCAGCAGCGCCGGTGGAGGAGACTATGGCTACACCTTC. This gives the protein CASSAGGGDYGYTF.

This clonotype has more than one count but fewer than ten. This chain joins TRBV6-2 or TRBV6-3 and TRBJ2-7; no definite D call. Trimming left V 2 bases short and J 1 base short, with 6 bases between. The germline V gene has CDR1 MNHEY and CDR2 SVGEGT. The CDR3 extends over 13 amino acids. The chain's CDR3 is CASSYGQSYEQYV. DNA of the CDR3: TGTGCCAGCAGTTACGGGCAGTCCTACGAGCAGTACGTC.

The chain employs TRBV12-3 or TRBV12-4 and TRBJ2-5, with a possible D match to TRBD1 (6 bases). The CDR3 length is 14 residues. Trimming stripped 5 bases from V and 7 bases from J, with 17 bases between. CDR3 coding DNA: TGTGCCAGCAGTACCAAGACAGGCGGAGTGACCCAGTACTTC. This encodes CASSTKTGGVTQYF.

This clonotype was observed a handful of times. The rearrangement uses TRBV19 and TRBJ1-1, with no clear D. Germline V gene lookup returns CDR1 LNHDA and CDR2 SQIVND (reference sequence). This CDR3 contains 17 residues. Trimming took off 3 bases at V and 4 bases at J, with 21 bases between the two ends. The CDR3 DNA reads TGTGCCAGTAGTATCCTTCCGAGACGCGTCGGTAGCACTGAAGCTTTCTTT. Translating gives CASSILPRRVGSTEAFF.

The chain joins TRBV6-5 to TRBJ2-1, with a possible D match to TRBD2 (5 bases). The CDR3 runs 13 residues. The V gene lost 4 bases and the J gene lost 7 bases, with 11 bases spanning the gap. The germline V gene encodes CDR1 MNHEY and CDR2 SVGAGI. The CDR3 loop is CASSFSRGNEQFF. CDR3 in DNA: TGTGCCAGCAGTTTCTCCCGGGGTAATGAGCAGTTCTTC.

The chain joins TRBV5-5 to TRBJ1-1; the match to TRBD1 covers 10 bases. There are 15 residues in the CDR3. Trimming removed 3 bases from V and 5 bases from J; junction bases left unmatched: 7. CDR1 is SGHKS, CDR2 YYEKEE, per germline (reference sequence). CDR3 in DNA: TGTGCCAGCAGCTGGGACAGGGGCGTAGGGACTGAAGCTTTCTTT. Translated: CASSWDRGVGTEAFF.

In its sample, this clonotype was seen a few times. The rearrangement joins TRBV6-5 to TRBJ2-3, with D possibly being TRBD1 or TRBD2 (5 bases each). CDR3 length: 15 amino acids. CDR1 is MNHEY, CDR2 SVGAGI, per germline. V gave up 2 bases and J gave up 1 base, with 10 bases separating them. CDR3 coding DNA: TGTGCCAGCAGTTACGCCGGGACCGGCACAGATACGCAGTATTTT. Translating gives CASSYAGTGTDTQYF.

This clonotype has only one observation. This chain uses TRBV7-2 with TRBJ2-3, with 7 bases that match TRBD2. Trimming cost V 3 bases and J 5 bases; bases outside gene matches: 8. Germline CDR1 SGHTA, CDR2 FQGNSA. This CDR3 is 15 amino acids long. CDR3 loop: CASSFSGPGGDTQYF. The CDR3 DNA reads TGTGCCAGCAGCTTTAGCGGGCCCGGGGGAGATACGCAGTATTTT.

This rearrangement joins TRBV6-1 to TRBJ2-2, with a weak D call TRBD1 (6 bases). V lost 8 bases and J lost 1, with 11 bases in between. Per germline, CDR1 MNHNS and CDR2 SASEGT. The CDR3 contains 14 residues. CDR3 region: CASRPGQNTGELFF. The DNA for the CDR3 is TGTGCCAGCCGCCCGGGACAGAACACCGGGGAGCTGTTTTTT.

Here the CDR3 reads CASSSWPDLAGALQETQYF. The CDR3 DNA is TGCGCCAGCAGCTCTTGGCCGGACTTAGCGGGGGCCCTCCAAGAGACCCAGTACTTC. V and J are TRBV5-1 and TRBJ2-5; TRBD2 agrees at 9 bases. Losses at the gene ends were 3 bases for V and 1 base for J; bases not matched to a gene: 16. Germline values: CDR1 SGHRS, CDR2 YFSETQ. The CDR3 covers 19 residues.

This clonotype was seen only a few times. The J gene is TRBJ1-2, the V gene TRBV19; 10 bases are shared with TRBD1. V dropped 4 bases and J dropped 4; count of bases not matched to a gene: 6. The CDR3 has 15 residues. Germline lookup yields CDR1 LNHDA and CDR2 SQIVND (reference sequence). CDR3 bases: TGTGCCAGTAGTAGGGGGGACAGGGGAACCTATGGCTACACCTTC. Amino acid sequence: CASSRGDRGTYGYTF.